One and the same sample provided the 7 T cell receptor beta chains below, sequenced in a study of human T cells and chemical hapten exposure. The study used a library that attached unique molecular identifiers to individual cDNA molecules. TCRdb ran MiXCR on the reads and lists one entry per CDR3 protein. The data contain about 120,000 distinct CDR3 sequences, more than 8.5% of them seen just once; the ten biggest clones take up just over 1.4%. Whole blood that had not been fractionated was the source of extracted total RNA. What was sequenced was whole blood. The receptors come from a human donor in good health. Some clones in this sample may be carry-over from other donors' samples.

This clonotype showed up just a few times. This chain connects TRBV7-2 to TRBJ2-1, with TRBD2 identical over 7 bases. The trim removed 5 bases at V and 12 bases at J, leaving 19 bases unmatched. Germline CDR1 SGHTA, CDR2 FQGNSA. There are 16 residues in the CDR3. Here the CDR3 DNA reads TGTGCCAGCAGCGATCCCCTTAGGCGCGGGAGAGGTAGGCAGTTCTTC. Protein product: CASSDPLRRGRGRQFF.

This chain uses TRBV4-3 with TRBJ2-2; D remains ambiguous. This CDR3 is 16 amino acids long. V was cut by 0 bases and J by 0 bases, with 8 bases left in between. Germline CDR1 is LGHNA and CDR2 is YSLEER. The CDR3 DNA reads TGCGCCAGCAGCCAAGATCCGTCAGCGAACACCGGGGAGCTGTTTTTT. Its protein product is CASSQDPSANTGELFF.

This clonotype was recorded at least ten times. The chain employs TRBV6-5 and TRBJ1-4; D is undetermined. Germline V lookup: CDR1 MNHEY, CDR2 SVGAGI. The CDR3 sequence is 15 residues long. Trimming pared 2 bases from V and 8 bases from J, leaving 15 bases between. The CDR3 DNA reads TGTGCCAGCAGTTACCGGGCGCCACCGGGGGAAAAACTGTTTTTT. Translating it yields CASSYRAPPGEKLFF.

This chain uses TRBV20-1 with TRBJ2-1; 13 positions agree with TRBD2. Germline V gene lookup returns CDR1 DFQATT and CDR2 SNEGSKA (reference sequence). The CDR3 sequence is 13 residues long. The CDR3: CSVLAGGYNEQFF. As DNA, the CDR3 is TGCAGCGTACTAGCGGGGGGGTACAATGAGCAGTTCTTC.

This clonotype was observed at least ten times. The chain joins TRBV7-9 to TRBJ1-1; 7 positions match TRBD1. This CDR3 region has 16 residues. Germline V gives CDR1 SEHNR, CDR2 FQNEAQ (reference sequence). V lost 1 base, J lost 1 base, and 6 bases stayed unmatched. The CDR3 coding sequence is TGTGCCAGCAGCTTAGGGCGCAGGGGGGCGAACACTGAAGCTTTCTTT. Its protein is CASSLGRRGANTEAFF.

This clonotype was recorded a few times. The chain has TRBV6-6 and TRBJ1-3; 7 positions agree with TRBD1. Germline CDR1 and CDR2: MNHNY and SVGAGI (reference sequence). After removal of 0 bases from V and 2 bases from J, the junction contained 10 bases not matched to a gene. The CDR3 has 18 amino acids. CDR3 DNA sequence: TGTGCCAGCAGTTACTCTAGGACAGGCTTGGCTCCTGGAAACACCATATATTTT. Protein sequence: CASSYSRTGLAPGNTIYF.

Concerning this clonotype itself: One base away lies a much larger clone, so this may be a sequencing read error. The chain uses TRBV20-1 and TRBJ2-7; 8 bases are shared with TRBD2. The CDR3 runs to 13 residues. Germline-derived CDR1 and CDR2 are DFQATT and SNEGSKA (reference sequence). The DNA of the CDR3 is TGCAGTGCCGGGGGGGGGAGCTCCTGCGAGCAGTACTTC. Amino acids: CSAGGGSSCEQYF.